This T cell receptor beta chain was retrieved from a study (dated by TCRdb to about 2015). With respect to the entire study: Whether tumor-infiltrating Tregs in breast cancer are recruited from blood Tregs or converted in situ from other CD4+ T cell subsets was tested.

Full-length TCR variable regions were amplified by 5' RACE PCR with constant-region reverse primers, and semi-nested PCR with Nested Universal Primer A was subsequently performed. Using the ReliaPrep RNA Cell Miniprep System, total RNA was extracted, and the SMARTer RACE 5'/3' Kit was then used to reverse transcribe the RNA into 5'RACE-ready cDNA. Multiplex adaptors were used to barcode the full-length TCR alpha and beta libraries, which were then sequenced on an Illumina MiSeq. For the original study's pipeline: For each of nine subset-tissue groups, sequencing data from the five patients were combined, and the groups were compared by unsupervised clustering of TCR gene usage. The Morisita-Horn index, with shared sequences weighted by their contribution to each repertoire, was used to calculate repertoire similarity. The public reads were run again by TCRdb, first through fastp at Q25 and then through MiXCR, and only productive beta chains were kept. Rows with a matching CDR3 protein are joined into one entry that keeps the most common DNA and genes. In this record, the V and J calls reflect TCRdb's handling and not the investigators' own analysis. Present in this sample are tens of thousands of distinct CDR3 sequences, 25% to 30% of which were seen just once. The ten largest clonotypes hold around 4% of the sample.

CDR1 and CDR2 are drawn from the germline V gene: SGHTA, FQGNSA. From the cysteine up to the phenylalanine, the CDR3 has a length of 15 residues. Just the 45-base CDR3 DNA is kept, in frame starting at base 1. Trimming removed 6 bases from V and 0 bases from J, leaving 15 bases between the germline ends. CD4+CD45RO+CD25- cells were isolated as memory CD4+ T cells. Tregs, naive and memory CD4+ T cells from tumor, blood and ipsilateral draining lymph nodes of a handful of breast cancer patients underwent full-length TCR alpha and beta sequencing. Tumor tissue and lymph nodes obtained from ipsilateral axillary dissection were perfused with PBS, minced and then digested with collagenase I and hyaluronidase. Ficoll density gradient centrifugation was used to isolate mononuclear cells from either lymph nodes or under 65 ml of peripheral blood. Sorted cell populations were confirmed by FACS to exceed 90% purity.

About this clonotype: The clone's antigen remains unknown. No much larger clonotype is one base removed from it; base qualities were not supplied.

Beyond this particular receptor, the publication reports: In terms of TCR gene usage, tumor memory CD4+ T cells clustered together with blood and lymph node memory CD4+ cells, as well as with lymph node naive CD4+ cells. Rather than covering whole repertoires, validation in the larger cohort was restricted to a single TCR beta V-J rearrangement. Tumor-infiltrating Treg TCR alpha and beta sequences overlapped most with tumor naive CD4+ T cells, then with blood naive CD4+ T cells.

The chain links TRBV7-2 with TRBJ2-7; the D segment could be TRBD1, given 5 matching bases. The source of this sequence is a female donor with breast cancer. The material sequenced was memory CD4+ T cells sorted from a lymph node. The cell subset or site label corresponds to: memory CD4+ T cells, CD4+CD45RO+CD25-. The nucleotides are TGTGCCAGCAGGCAGAAAGGGGTGAGCTCCTACGAGCAGTACTTC. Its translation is CASRQKGVSSYEQYF. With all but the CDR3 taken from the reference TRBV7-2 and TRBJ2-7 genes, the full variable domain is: GAGVSQSPSNKVTEKGKDVELRCDPISGHTALYWYRQSLGQGLEFLIYFQGNSAPDKSGLPSDRFSAERTGGSVSTLTIQRTQQEDSAVYLCASRQKGVSSYEQYFGPGTRLTVT.